This T cell receptor beta chain is from a study of blood T cell repertoires in COVID-19 (dated by TCRdb to 2019 to 2021). The study in broad terms: The collaborator samples originated in the United States, Italy and Spain and spanned the acute and convalescent phases of COVID-19. The material from the prospective study consisted of cDNA or gDNA derived from T cells, B-cell-depleted T cells, or PBMCs. Subjects who had been exposed to COVID-19, were actively infected with it, or had recovered from it provided the deeply sampled blood TCRbeta repertoires that made up the dataset. The repertoires were released in a freely available public database intended as a resource for research on the immune response to SARS-CoV-2. Samples came from the ongoing ImmuneRACE study (first 160 participants) plus 1,254 subjects from 6 global collaborators. A de-identified subject ID, COVID-19 status, age in years and sex were almost always included in the sample metadata. Where available, HLA class I and class II types were obtained from metadata supplied by the sample provider rather than from assay-based typing. Beyond this particular receptor, the publication reports: How much clinical and demographic metadata was included differed by source and by participant, and the metadata was provided uncurated.

The CDR3 numbers 12 residues from cysteine through phenylalanine. Only CDR3 DNA is held: 36 bases, read in frame from base 1. Relative to germline, V is 7 bases shorter and J is 8 bases shorter, with 11 bases between their ends. As encoded in the germline V gene, CDR1 is MDHEN while CDR2 is SYDVKM. At one collaborating source in Seattle, patients were enrolled during active infection and were followed longitudinally through the course of disease. Each collaborating institution followed its own protocols to collect whole blood in K2EDTA tubes. For TCRbeta analysis, collaborator samples were shipped as frozen whole blood, as isolated PBMCs, or as DNA extracted from either sample type. Only one count was recorded for this clone. Its target antigen remains unknown. The input lacks base qualities; no much larger clone sits a single base away. TCRbeta CDR3 regions were amplified from genomic DNA by means of the immunoSEQ Assay, a bias-controlled multiplex PCR. For the original study's pipeline: Within the assay, amplification of reference gene primers was used to estimate how many nucleated cells each sample contained. To quantify the absolute abundance of each unique TCRbeta CDR3 rearrangement, sequence reads were collapsed and filtered. For each sample, productive Simpson clonality was calculated as the square root of Simpson's diversity index over productive rearrangements. As stored in TCRdb, this immuneACCESS dataset retains in-frame rearrangements with V and J assigned. A fraction of the clones does not appear; measured against another copy, unresolved V genes explain less than half of the discrepancy, and the remainder lacks a known reason. V and J calls and clone size are those listed in that table; D and trimming were worked out from the DNA. This sample is represented by approximately 330,000 clones; 85% to 90% of them were singletons. The top ten clonotypes cover around 0.97% of the sample.

The receptor comes from a woman between 40 and 55 years old with COVID-19, enrolled during active disease. Sequencing was performed on peripheral blood. Here the chain combines TRBV28 and TRBJ1-4, with a tentative D gene TRBD1 over 6 matching bases. The DNA sequence is as follows: TGTGCCAGCACCCACAGGGAAGAAAAACTGTTTTTT. Translated, it reads CASTHREEKLFF.